These 26 T cell receptor beta chains were all obtained from the same sample, sequenced in a study of Graves' ophthalmopathy and Graves' hyperthyroidism. As the template, RNA transcripts were used to amplify TCR beta CDR3 regions. The authors performed first-round RT-PCR with HTBI primers and then a second-round multiplex PCR. MiXCR, run by TCRdb on the multiplex PCR reads, gives a single entry per CDR3 protein. Here the sample spans about 370,000 distinct CDR3 sequences, about 18% being singletons. Sequencing was carried out using peripheral blood. These TCRs come from an adult woman with stable Graves' hyperthyroidism.

This clonotype was counted at least ten times. The V call is TRBV6-1, the J call TRBJ1-1, with TRBD1 identical over 8 bases. Germline trimming cut 4 bases from V and 3 bases from J; bases unmatched to any gene: 4. This CDR3 comprises 14 residues. Germline V gives CDR1 MNHNS, CDR2 SASEGT. The CDR3 coding sequence is TGTGCCAGCAGTGCGGACAGGGCGGACACTGAAGCTTTCTTT. Translation gives CASSADRADTEAFF.

The chain employs TRBV12-3 or TRBV12-4 and TRBJ1-2; 8 bases align to TRBD1. The trim removed 2 bases at V and 4 bases at J, leaving 12 bases unmatched. The length of the CDR3 is 17 residues. As DNA, the CDR3 is TGTGCCAGCAGTTTACCGGGACAGGCCTTACTAACCTATGGCTACACCTTC. Translating gives CASSLPGQALLTYGYTF.

This rearrangement joins TRBV6-2 or TRBV6-3 to TRBJ2-5, with 9 bases lining up with TRBD1. The ends lost 7 bases at V and 3 bases at J; junction bases unmatched: 3. CDR1 MNHEY and CDR2 SVGEGT come from the germline V gene. CDR3 length: 13 amino acids. CDR3 loop: CASKWTGEETQYF. The CDR3, as DNA: TGTGCCAGCAAGTGGACAGGGGAAGAGACCCAGTACTTC.

This clonotype was seen ten or more times. J is TRBJ2-2 and V is TRBV15; the match to TRBD1 covers 9 bases. The germline V gene encodes CDR1 LNHNV and CDR2 YYDKDF (reference sequence). This CDR3 is built from 15 residues. The V and J ends lost 5 bases and 8 bases, in that order; junction bases with no gene match: 9. Written as DNA, the CDR3 is TGTGCCACCAGCCGCGGACAGGGGAGGACGGGGGAGCTGTTTTTT. Protein sequence: CATSRGQGRTGELFF.

The table lists this clonotype with many counts. V gene TRBV3-1 combines with J gene TRBJ1-2, with TRBD1 matching over 10 bases. J lost 4 bases, V lost 5 bases, and 4 bases had no gene match. Germline assignment: CDR1 LGHDT and CDR2 YNNKEL (reference sequence). The CDR3 totals 14 residues. In nucleotides, the CDR3 is TGTGCCAGCAGCTCCCGGGACAGGGGCTATGGCTACACCTTC. This encodes CASSSRDRGYGYTF.

This rearrangement joins TRBV7-2 to TRBJ1-1; D uncertain. This CDR3 is built from 17 residues. The germline V gene has CDR1 SGHTA and CDR2 FQGNSA. V lost 2 bases and J lost 0, with 16 bases in between. In DNA form, the CDR3 reads TGTGCCAGCAGCTTATTATCTCTGGGGAGGATGAACACTGAAGCTTTCTTT. This gives the protein CASSLLSLGRMNTEAFF.

This clonotype was seen at least ten times. V and J are TRBV12-3 or TRBV12-4 and TRBJ2-7, with 13 bases that match TRBD2. Losses at the gene ends were 7 bases for V and 7 bases for J; bases not matched to a gene: 7. This CDR3 comprises 14 residues. This CDR3 is CASTGLAGAKEQYF. CDR3 DNA: TGTGCCAGCACTGGACTAGCGGGAGCGAAGGAGCAGTACTTC.

J is TRBJ1-5 and V is TRBV28; D not certain. This CDR3 comprises 13 residues. Per germline, CDR1 MDHEN and CDR2 SYDVKM. The CDR3 region has the DNA TGTGGTTGCTCGGGCGGATTCAATCAGCCCCAGCATTTT. Amino acid sequence: CGCSGGFNQPQHF.

Many counts were recorded for this clonotype. V usage is TRBV12-3 or TRBV12-4 and J usage is TRBJ2-5; D remains ambiguous. The CDR3 has 16 amino acids. Deletions cut 0 bases from V and 2 bases from J, with 13 bases between. CDR3 nucleotide sequence: TGTGCCAGCAGTTTAGCTAGTGCAGGTATACAAGAGACCCAGTACTTC. It yields the protein CASSLASAGIQETQYF.

This clonotype was seen a few times. V is TRBV10-3 and J is TRBJ1-5; 8 bases map to TRBD1. Looked up from germline, CDR1 is ENHRY and CDR2 is SYGVKD. V gave up 0 bases and J gave up 0 bases; unmatched junction bases: 10. The CDR3 is 19 amino acids. The CDR3 region is CAISESTGAGVYSNQPQHF. In DNA form, the CDR3 reads TGTGCCATCAGTGAGTCGACAGGGGCTGGGGTATATAGCAATCAGCCCCAGCATTTT.

This clonotype has at least ten counts. The genes are TRBV12-3 or TRBV12-4 and TRBJ2-7, with D maybe TRBD1 (5 bases). Trimming took off 1 base at V and 4 bases at J, with 11 bases between the two ends. There are 14 residues in the CDR3. Here the CDR3 DNA reads TGTGCCAGCAGTTTAGTCGTCAGGGTGTACGAGCAGTACTTC. Translation gives CASSLVVRVYEQYF.

This clonotype came up many times. The rearrangement uses TRBV19 and TRBJ2-7; weak D call: TRBD1 (7 bases). The CDR3 is 15 amino acids. Germline lookup yields CDR1 LNHDA and CDR2 SQIVND (reference sequence). Deletions cut 7 bases from V and 3 bases from J, with 19 bases between. The CDR3 DNA follows: TGTGCCAGTATGCCGGGTGGAGGGGGCGTCTACGAGCAGTACTTC. Its translation is CASMPGGGGVYEQYF.

This clonotype was found many times. V and J are TRBV11-2 and TRBJ2-7; 10 positions agree with TRBD2. Germline-derived CDR1 and CDR2 are SGHAT and FQNNGV. V lost 0 bases and J lost 6; bases outside the gene matches: 8. The CDR3 covers 16 residues. The CDR3 protein is CASSLDGIAGGGEQYF. In nucleotides, the CDR3 is TGTGCCAGCAGCTTAGATGGAATAGCGGGAGGCGGCGAGCAGTACTTC. Filled out from reference TRBV11-2 and TRBJ2-7, the complete variable domain reads EAGVAQSPRYKIIEKRQSVAFWCNPISGHATLYWYQQILGQGPKLLIQFQNNGVVDDSQLPKDRFSAERLKGVDSTLKIQPAKLEDSAVYLCASSLDGIAGGGEQYFGPGTRLTVT.

In its sample, this clonotype was seen once. The chain uses TRBV11-3 and TRBJ1-1, with a possible D match to TRBD1 (5 bases). The ends were cut back, 5 bases at V and 0 bases at J, with 10 bases in the middle. Germline-derived CDR1 and CDR2 are SGHNT and YENEEA. The CDR3 length is 14 residues. CDR3 in amino acids: CASSVGPLNTEAFF. CDR3 nucleotides: TGTGCCAGCAGCGTGGGACCCCTGAACACTGAAGCTTTCTTT.

J is TRBJ1-2 and V is TRBV6-1; D is unresolved. The CDR3 loop spans 14 amino acids. V lost 4 bases and J 4 bases, leaving 13 bases between the germline ends. Looked up from germline, CDR1 is MNHNS and CDR2 is SASEGT. In DNA form, the CDR3 reads TGTGCCAGCAGTGTGAGACCTGACGGCTATGGCTACACCTTC. Protein sequence: CASSVRPDGYGYTF.

This clonotype was detected many times. V is TRBV5-1 and J is TRBJ1-1; a possible D gene is TRBD1 (5 bases). The CDR3 length is 15 residues. Germline V gene sequence: CDR1 SGHRS, CDR2 YFSETQ. Deletions cut 0 bases from V and 0 bases from J, with 9 bases between. The CDR3 sequence is CASSLEAGMNTEAFF. In nucleotides, the CDR3 is TGCGCCAGCAGCTTGGAGGCAGGGATGAACACTGAAGCTTTCTTT.

This clonotype showed up many times. V and J are TRBV9 and TRBJ2-7; 11 nucleotides match TRBD2. The CDR3 totals 16 residues. V lost 3 bases and J lost 5; bases outside the gene matches: 10. The germline V gene encodes CDR1 SGDLS and CDR2 YYNGEE. For the CDR3, the DNA is TGTGCCAGCAGCGCAGGGACTAGCGGACTTTGGGACGAGCAGTACTTC. It is translated as CASSAGTSGLWDEQYF.

This clonotype occurred many times. This chain uses TRBV5-1 with TRBJ2-2; 8 bases agree with TRBD2. The trim removed 1 base at V and 4 bases at J, leaving 9 bases unmatched. CDR1 SGHRS and CDR2 YFSETQ come from the germline V gene. The CDR3 is 17 residues long. The CDR3 sequence is CASSLSTGTRVTGELFF. The CDR3 nucleotides are TGCGCCAGCAGCTTGAGTACCGGGACTAGGGTCACCGGGGAGCTGTTTTTT.

The table lists this clonotype with many counts. The CDR3 loop reads CASSQDPGQANTEAFF. As DNA, the CDR3 is TGCGCCAGCAGCCAAGATCCGGGACAGGCGAACACTGAAGCTTTCTTT. The genes are TRBV4-3 and TRBJ1-1, with 8 bases fitting TRBD1. V lost 0 bases and J lost 1; bases outside the gene matches: 4. Germline CDR1 reads LGHNA; CDR2 reads YSLEER. The CDR3 contains 16 residues.

This clonotype occurred many times. CDR3 protein: CASGFQSTEAFF. The CDR3 DNA sequence: TGTGCTAGTGGTTTTCAGAGCACTGAAGCTTTCTTT. The gene calls are TRBV12-5 and TRBJ1-1; D not resolved. The length of the CDR3 is 12 residues. From germline, CDR1 is LGHNT and CDR2 FRNRAP. V dropped 3 bases and J dropped 4 bases, with 6 bases sitting between them.

This clonotype was recorded a few times. The chain combines TRBV29-1 with TRBJ1-1; D gene unclear. The CDR3 sequence is 13 residues long. From germline, CDR1 is SQVTM and CDR2 ANQGSEA. Trimming took 5 bases from V and 12 from J, leaving 22 bases between them. This CDR3 is CSVWLRGDTRSFF. CDR3 coding DNA: TGCAGCGTTTGGTTACGTGGCGATACTAGGTCTTTCTTT.

At least ten counts were recorded for this clonotype. The chain carries TRBV2 and TRBJ2-7, with 8 bases that match TRBD2. With 6 bases clipped from V and 0 bases from J, the junction kept 4 bases outside the gene matches. Germline CDR1 reads SNHLY; CDR2 reads FYNNEI. There are 14 residues in the CDR3. The CDR3 spells CASSVSGTSYEQYF. Written as DNA, the CDR3 is TGTGCCAGCAGCGTTAGCGGGACCTCCTACGAGCAGTACTTC.

This clonotype was counted ten times or more. In DNA form, the CDR3 reads TGTGCCAGCAGCTTAGGACAGGCCCTGAACACTGAAGCTTTCTTT. Translated, it gives CASSLGQALNTEAFF. The chain uses TRBV7-9 and TRBJ1-1; possibly TRBD1 for D (6 bases). V was clipped by 1 base and J by 0 bases, with 9 bases between them. Germline CDR1 is SEHNR and CDR2 is FQNEAQ (reference sequence). The CDR3 totals 15 residues.

In its sample, this clonotype was seen many times. The chain uses TRBV5-1 and TRBJ2-2, with TRBD2 matching 8 bases. Losses at the gene ends were 3 bases for V and 4 bases for J; bases not matched to a gene: 8. The CDR3 runs 16 residues. Germline V CDR1 and CDR2: SGHRS, YFSETQ. The CDR3 here is CASSWSPAGGTGELFF. The CDR3 bases are TGCGCCAGCAGCTGGAGTCCCGCGGGGGGCACCGGGGAGCTGTTTTTT.

This clonotype was detected many times. V is TRBV20-1 and J is TRBJ2-7; 7 bases are a match to TRBD1. This CDR3 spans 15 amino acids. CDR1 and CDR2 from the germline V gene are DFQATT and SNEGSKA (reference sequence). Trimming removed 2 bases from V and 6 bases from J; junction bases left unmatched: 13. The CDR3: CSARPKGGFPLEQYF. CDR3 coding DNA: TGCAGTGCTAGACCAAAAGGGGGCTTCCCCCTCGAGCAGTACTTC.

This clonotype was seen repeatedly, ten times or more. The chain recombines TRBV27 with TRBJ1-1; 11 bases match TRBD1. Germline V gene sequence: CDR1 MNHEY, CDR2 SMNVEV (reference sequence). The CDR3 loop spans 16 amino acids. J gave up 3 bases and V 7 bases, and 10 bases lay outside the gene matches. For the CDR3, the DNA is TGTGCCAGCACCCTTTCCGGGACAGGGGGTCACACTGAAGCTTTCTTT. Translation gives CASTLSGTGGHTEAFF.